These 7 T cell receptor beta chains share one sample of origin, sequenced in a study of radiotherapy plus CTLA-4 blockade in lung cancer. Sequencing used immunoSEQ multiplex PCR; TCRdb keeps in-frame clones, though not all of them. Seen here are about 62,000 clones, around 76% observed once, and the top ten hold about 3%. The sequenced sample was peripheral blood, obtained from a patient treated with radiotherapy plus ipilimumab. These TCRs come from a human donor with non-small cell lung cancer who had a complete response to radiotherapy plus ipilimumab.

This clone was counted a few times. The CDR3 nucleotides are TGTGCCAGCAGCTTAGAACAGGGTGGTTCCTACGAGCAGTACTTC. This sequence encodes CASSLEQGGSYEQYF. This chain uses TRBV7-9 with TRBJ2-7; tentative D call: TRBD1 (6 bases). The V end was cut by 1 base, the J end by 1 base, with 11 bases between. This CDR3 contains 15 residues. CDR1 is SEHNR, CDR2 FQNEAQ, per germline (reference sequence).

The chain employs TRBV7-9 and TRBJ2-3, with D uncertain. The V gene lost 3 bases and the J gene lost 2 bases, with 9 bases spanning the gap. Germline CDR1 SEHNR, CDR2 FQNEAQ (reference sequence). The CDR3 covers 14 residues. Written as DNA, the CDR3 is TGTGCCAGCAGCTTGAACAGCCTCACAGATACGCAGTATTTT. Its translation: CASSLNSLTDTQYF.

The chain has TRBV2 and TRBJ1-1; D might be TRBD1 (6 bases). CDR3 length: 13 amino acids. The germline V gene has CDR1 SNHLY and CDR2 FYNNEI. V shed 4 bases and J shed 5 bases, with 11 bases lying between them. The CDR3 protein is CASSVDSRTEAFF. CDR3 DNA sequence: TGTGCCAGCAGTGTGGACAGCCGGACTGAAGCTTTCTTT.

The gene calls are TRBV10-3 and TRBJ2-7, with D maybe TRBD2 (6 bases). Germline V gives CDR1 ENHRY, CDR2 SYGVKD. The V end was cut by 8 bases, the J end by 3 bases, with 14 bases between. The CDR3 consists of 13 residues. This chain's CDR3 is CAILAETNYEQYF. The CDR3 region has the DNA TGTGCCATCTTAGCGGAGACGAACTACGAGCAGTACTTC.

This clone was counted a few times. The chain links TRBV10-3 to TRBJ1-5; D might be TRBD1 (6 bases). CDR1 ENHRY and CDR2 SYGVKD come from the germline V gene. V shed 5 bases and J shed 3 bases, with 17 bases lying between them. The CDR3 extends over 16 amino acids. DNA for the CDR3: TGTGCCATCAGTATGACACTCGGGGGGGCCAATCAGCCCCAGCATTTT. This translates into CAISMTLGGANQPQHF.

For the CDR3, the DNA is TGTGCCAGCAGCACCACATATTATCGACAGGGAGAGGGCTACACCTTC. It is translated as CASSTTYYRQGEGYTF. The chain joins TRBV9 to TRBJ1-2, with TRBD1 matching 7 bases. The CDR3 extends over 16 amino acids. J was trimmed by 8 bases and V by 4 bases; bases with no gene match: 17. CDR1 and CDR2 (germline): SGDLS, YYNGEE.

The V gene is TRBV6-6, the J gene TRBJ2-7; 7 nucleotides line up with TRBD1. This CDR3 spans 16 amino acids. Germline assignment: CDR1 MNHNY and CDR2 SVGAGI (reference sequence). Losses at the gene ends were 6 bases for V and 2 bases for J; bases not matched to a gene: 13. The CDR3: CASRKAGTEPAYEQYF. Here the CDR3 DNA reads TGTGCCAGCAGAAAAGCCGGGACAGAGCCCGCCTACGAGCAGTACTTC.